This record covers a single TCR beta chain. Its antigen is not identified. Germline lookup yields CDR1 MNHEY and CDR2 SMNVEV (reference sequence). The CDR3 contains 14 residues. V dropped 5 bases and J dropped 4; count of bases not matched to a gene: 7. The data stem from a study of PD-1 blockade in classical Hodgkin lymphoma. About the research overall: A 3 mg/kg intravenous dose of nivolumab was received by patients every 2 weeks. Points from the study as a whole: Complete responders had baseline diversity similar to newly diagnosed patients. CD4+ TCR diversity, unlike CD8+, rose significantly by C4D1. Relapsed/refractory patients reportedly had the lowest baseline TCR diversity, below newly diagnosed patients, who were below healthy donors.

All the patients suffered relapse after autologous stem cell transplantation, and brentuximab vedotin exposure differed. Assay used: immunoSEQ multiplex PCR; TCRdb lists only in-frame clones, some missing. The data show around 40,000 clones, around 80% seen once. The receptor's source is a human donor with classical Hodgkin lymphoma. The chain recombines TRBV27 with TRBJ1-2; 7 bases fit TRBD1. Here the sequenced sample was peripheral blood mononuclear cells (PBMCs), taken at baseline. CDR3 DNA sequence: TGTGCCAGCAGTCCGGCAGGGGGGGCCTATGGCTACACCTTC. It specifies CASSPAGGAYGYTF.